Shown below are 28 T cell receptor beta chains from a single sample sequenced in a study of blood T cell repertoires in COVID-19. Method: immunoSEQ multiplex PCR; TCRdb's copy keeps in-frame clones and lacks some. In the table there are some 70,000 clones, approximately 91% of which are singletons. The sample comprised peripheral blood. These TCRs come from a human donor with active COVID-19. The donor label of this sample is uncertain.

The CDR3 DNA reads as TGTGCCAGCAGACAGGGACCCAATCAGCCCCAGCATTTT. It encodes CASRQGPNQPQHF. The chain carries TRBV28 and TRBJ1-5, with a possible D match to TRBD1 (6 bases). Germline lookup yields CDR1 MDHEN and CDR2 SYDVKM. With 6 bases removed from V and 3 bases from J, the gap between germline ends came to 9 bases. CDR3 size: 13 residues.

V usage is TRBV7-2 and J usage is TRBJ1-5; D might be TRBD1 (6 bases). The CDR3 runs 15 residues. Germline CDR1 SGHTA, CDR2 FQGNSA. Trimming cost V 1 base and J 7 bases, with 14 bases left between them. CDR3 sequence reads: CASSLVQGNYQPQHF. DNA of the CDR3: TGTGCCAGCAGCTTAGTACAGGGTAATTACCAGCCCCAGCATTTT.

The chain is built from TRBV6-2 or TRBV6-3 and TRBJ1-5; 10 bases fit TRBD1. Germline V lookup: CDR1 MNHEY, CDR2 SVGEGT. The CDR3 runs to 15 residues. The V gene end was trimmed by 5 bases and the J gene end by 4 bases; junction bases not matched to a gene: 5. CDR3 DNA sequence: TGTGCCAGCAGTGGGGGGACAGGGGAAAATCAGCCCCAGCATTTT. Its protein product is CASSGGTGENQPQHF.

The V gene is TRBV6-5, the J gene TRBJ1-2, with unresolved D. V lost 2 bases and J lost 2, with 9 bases in between. In germline, CDR1 is MNHEY, CDR2 SVGAGI. The CDR3 is made up of 14 amino acids. The CDR3 nucleotides are TGTGCCAGCAGTTACCGGGAGAAGAACTATGGCTACACCTTC. It is translated as CASSYREKNYGYTF.

The J gene is TRBJ2-1, the V gene TRBV28, with D hard to call. V shed 5 bases and J shed 6 bases, with 14 bases lying between them. Germline CDR1 is MDHEN and CDR2 is SYDVKM. CDR3 length: 14 amino acids. The CDR3 protein is CASSKPEPGNEQFF. CDR3 sequence (DNA): TGTGCCAGCAGTAAACCGGAGCCGGGCAATGAGCAGTTCTTC.

The chain recombines TRBV13 with TRBJ2-1, with 8 nucleotides matching TRBD2. The CDR3 covers 16 residues. The germline CDR1 and CDR2 sequences are PRHDT and FYEKMQ (reference sequence). The V gene end was trimmed by 5 bases and the J gene end by 6 bases; junction bases not matched to a gene: 12. Here the CDR3 DNA reads TGTGCCAGCAGCCCCCAGCGGGAGTCGGGGATCAATGAGCAGTTCTTC. It codes for CASSPQRESGINEQFF.

This clone occurred a few times. The rearrangement links TRBV28 to TRBJ1-1; 8 bases are a match to TRBD1. V trimming: 8 bases; J trimming: 7 bases; junction bases outside the gene matches: 12. Per germline, CDR1 MDHEN and CDR2 SYDVKM. This CDR3 comprises 14 residues. The CDR3 reads CASALTGTGGEAFF. CDR3 DNA sequence: TGTGCCAGCGCCCTAACCGGGACAGGTGGTGAAGCTTTCTTT.

The chain recombines TRBV7-9 with TRBJ2-4; tentative D call: TRBD2 (6 bases). Deletions cut 8 bases from V and 6 bases from J, with 14 bases between. The germline V gene encodes CDR1 SEHNR and CDR2 FQNEAQ (reference sequence). This CDR3 is 13 amino acids long. In nucleotides, the CDR3 is TGTGCCAGCCGTCCCGGGGGTTCAAACATTCAGTACTTC. Translated, it gives CASRPGGSNIQYF.

J is TRBJ2-1 and V is TRBV7-3; TRBD2 agrees at 7 bases. Per the germline V gene, CDR1 is SGHTA and CDR2 is FQGTGA. V lost 5 bases to trimming and J lost 9 bases; unmatched junction nucleotides: 7. This CDR3 comprises 13 residues. This CDR3 is CASSPQWGGEQFF. CDR3 nucleotide sequence: TGTGCCAGCAGCCCACAGTGGGGGGGTGAGCAGTTCTTC.

The chain is built from TRBV7-9 and TRBJ2-1, with a tentative D call TRBD2 (5 bases). The CDR3 is 15 residues long. Germline V gives CDR1 SEHNR, CDR2 FQNEAQ (reference sequence). Trimming stripped 3 bases from V and 4 bases from J, with 13 bases between. CDR3 sequence (DNA): TGTGCCAGCAGCTTGGTTCTAGCAGTATACAATGAGCAGTTCTTC. Its protein is CASSLVLAVYNEQFF.

Only one count was recorded for this clone. The chain employs TRBV7-9 and TRBJ1-5; D is undetermined. The CDR3 runs to 14 residues. Per germline, CDR1 SEHNR and CDR2 FQNEAQ (reference sequence). V was cut by 3 bases and J by 6 bases, with 12 bases left in between. CDR3 amino acids: CASSFLEGGQPQHF. The CDR3 nucleotides are TGTGCCAGCAGCTTTCTTGAGGGCGGTCAGCCCCAGCATTTT.

The J gene is TRBJ2-2, the V gene TRBV18, with 9 nucleotides matching TRBD2. Germline V gene lookup returns CDR1 KGHSH and CDR2 LQKENI. With V trimmed by 2 bases and J by 1 base, 8 bases remained unmatched. This CDR3 is built from 18 residues. CDR3 sequence reads: CASSPKGLAGWNTGELFF. In nucleotides, the CDR3 is TGTGCCAGCTCACCAAAGGGGCTAGCGGGATGGAACACCGGGGAGCTGTTTTTT.

V usage is TRBV4-1 and J usage is TRBJ1-4; D is undetermined. The CDR3 totals 12 residues. Per germline, CDR1 MGHRA and CDR2 YSYEKL. V shed 3 bases and J shed 8 bases, with 7 bases lying between them. CDR3: CASSHPYEKLFF. For the CDR3, the DNA is TGCGCCAGCAGCCACCCCTACGAAAAACTGTTTTTT.

This clone was picked up one time. The CDR3 region has the DNA TGTGCCAGCAGCGGACTAGCGGGAGGGCGAGAGCAGTACTTC. As protein: CASSGLAGGREQYF. V gene TRBV9 combines with J gene TRBJ2-7, with 14 bases lining up with TRBD2. Unmatched junction bases numbered 3, after V lost 3 bases and J lost 7 bases. Germline V CDR1 and CDR2: SGDLS, YYNGEE. The CDR3 contains 14 residues.

The genes are TRBV6-5 and TRBJ1-1; no definite D call. V was pared by 2 bases and J by 2 bases, with 6 bases between. CDR3 length: 13 residues. CDR1 is MNHEY, CDR2 SVGAGI, per germline. The CDR3 is CASSYQQNTEAFF. The DNA for the CDR3 is TGTGCCAGCAGTTACCAACAAAACACTGAAGCTTTCTTT.

The V call is TRBV27, the J call TRBJ1-4; 10 bases fit TRBD1. The trim removed 6 bases at V and 7 bases at J, leaving 5 bases unmatched. Germline V gene lookup returns CDR1 MNHEY and CDR2 SMNVEV (reference sequence). CDR3 length: 14 residues. The CDR3 is CASRMGQGIEKLFF. For the CDR3, the DNA is TGTGCCAGCAGGATGGGACAGGGGATTGAAAAACTGTTTTTT. Based on the CDR3 plus reference TRBV27 and TRBJ1-4, the full variable domain is EAQVTQNPRYLITVTGKKLTVTCSQNMNHEYMSWYRQDPGLGLRQIYYSMNVEVTDKGDVPEGYKVSRKEKRNFPLILESPSPNQTSLYFCASRMGQGIEKLFFGSGTQLSVL.

This rearrangement joins TRBV6-2 or TRBV6-3 to TRBJ2-7; possibly TRBD1 or TRBD2 for D (5 bases each). The CDR3 length is 15 residues. Trimming took 6 bases from V and 6 from J, leaving 21 bases between them. Per the germline V gene, CDR1 is MNHEY and CDR2 is SVGEGT. CDR3 DNA: TGTGCCAGCAGCCGGGGCCCGACCCCTACCACCGAGCAGTACTTC. Translation gives CASSRGPTPTTEQYF.

The chain employs TRBV4-1 and TRBJ2-7; 7 positions agree with TRBD1. Looked up from germline, CDR1 is MGHRA and CDR2 is YSYEKL. The CDR3 runs 16 residues. Germline trimming cut 0 bases from V and 1 base from J; bases unmatched to any gene: 6. The CDR3 sequence is CASSQEVTGASYEQYF. The CDR3 nucleotides read TGCGCCAGCAGCCAAGAGGTAACAGGGGCATCCTACGAGCAGTACTTC.

The chain carries TRBV19 and TRBJ1-4, with 11 positions matching TRBD1. V dropped 8 bases and J dropped 7; count of bases not matched to a gene: 15. Germline V lookup: CDR1 LNHDA, CDR2 SQIVND (reference sequence). The CDR3 totals 17 residues. The CDR3 region has the DNA TGTGCCAGTGTTCGGGGACAGGGGGGCCACGGAGGTGAAAAACTGTTTTTT. Its translation: CASVRGQGGHGGEKLFF. Full variable domain (remainder filled in from reference TRBV19 and TRBJ1-4): DGGITQSPKYLFRKEGQNVTLSCEQNLNHDAMYWYRQDPGQGLRLIYYSQIVNDFQKGDIAEGYSVSREKKESFPLTVTSAQKNPTAFYLCASVRGQGGHGGEKLFFGSGTQLSVL.

V is TRBV28 and J is TRBJ2-7; D is unclear. The CDR3 length is 13 residues. Trimming removed 7 bases at V and 0 bases at J, with 10 bases between. Germline V gene data show CDR1 as MDHEN and CDR2 as SYDVKM. The CDR3 nucleotides are TGTGCCAGCATCTCGGTTAGCTCCTACGAGCAGTACTTC. This translates into CASISVSSYEQYF.

CDR3 sequence: CASSLGDTGDAFF. For the CDR3, the DNA is TGTGCCAGCAGCTTAGGGGACACAGGGGACGCTTTCTTT. The chain couples TRBV7-9 to TRBJ1-1; 7 nucleotides agree with TRBD1. Germline values: CDR1 SEHNR, CDR2 FQNEAQ (reference sequence). Trimming at V came to 1 base and at J to 11 bases, leaving 7 bases not matched to a gene. CDR3 length: 13 amino acids. The whole variable domain, filled in from reference TRBV7-9 and TRBJ1-1, reads DTGVSQNPRHKITKRGQNVTFRCDPISEHNRLYWYRQTLGQGPEFLTYFQNEAQLEKSRLLSDRFSAERPKGSFSTLEIQRTEQGDSAMYLCASSLGDTGDAFFGQGTRLTVV.

The gene calls are TRBV9 and TRBJ2-3, with 7 bases aligning to TRBD1. V gave up 3 bases and J gave up 2 bases; unmatched junction bases: 3. Germline V CDR1 and CDR2: SGDLS, YYNGEE. This CDR3 has 14 residues. CDR3 amino acids: CASSAGTATDTQYF. The CDR3, as DNA: TGTGCCAGCAGCGCCGGGACAGCCACAGATACGCAGTATTTT. Full variable domain (outside the CDR3, taken from reference TRBV9 and TRBJ2-3): DSGVTQTPKHLITATGQRVTLRCSPRSGDLSVYWYQQSLDQGLQFLIQYYNGEERAKGNILERFSAQQFPDLHSELNLSSLELGDSALYFCASSAGTATDTQYFGPGTRLTVL.

The chain combines TRBV27 with TRBJ2-7, with D possibly TRBD1 on 6 matching bases. Trimming pared 5 bases from V and 2 bases from J, leaving 16 bases between. This CDR3 is 15 amino acids long. Germline V gene lookup returns CDR1 MNHEY and CDR2 SMNVEV (reference sequence). The CDR3 is CASSPSGRGAYEQYF. For the CDR3, the DNA is TGTGCCAGCAGTCCCTCGGGCAGGGGAGCCTACGAGCAGTACTTC.

This chain uses TRBV18 with TRBJ2-7; the D gene is possibly TRBD1 (6 bases). V was trimmed by 3 bases and J by 1 base, leaving 7 bases between them. Germline V CDR1 and CDR2: KGHSH, LQKENI. CDR3 size: 13 residues. CDR3 in amino acids: CASSPGQSYEQYF. CDR3 in DNA: TGTGCCAGCTCACCGGGACAATCCTACGAGCAGTACTTC.

DNA of the CDR3: TGTGCCAGCAGGGGACTAGCGGGAGTCGGGGAGCTGTTTTTT. Translated, it gives CASRGLAGVGELFF. This rearrangement joins TRBV2 to TRBJ2-2; 14 nucleotides match TRBD2. The CDR3 is made up of 14 amino acids. After removal of 6 bases from V and 7 bases from J, the junction contained 1 base not matched to a gene. Per the germline V gene, CDR1 is SNHLY and CDR2 is FYNNEI.

This clone has only one observation. V usage is TRBV24-1 and J usage is TRBJ2-7; tentatively, D is TRBD2 (5 bases). V shed 6 bases and J shed 5 bases, with 19 bases lying between them. Germline V gene lookup returns CDR1 KGHDR and CDR2 SFDVKD. This CDR3 is 15 amino acids long. DNA of the CDR3: TGTGCCACCAGTAATAGCGCAGGAAACACTAACGAGCAGTACTTC. Encoded protein: CATSNSAGNTNEQYF.

The gene calls are TRBV7-2 and TRBJ1-2; a weak D match, TRBD1 (5 bases). CDR3 size: 13 residues. The ends were cut back, 3 bases at V and 3 bases at J, with 8 bases in the middle. The germline gives CDR1 SGHTA, CDR2 FQGNSA. The CDR3 bases are TGTGCCAGCAGCTTGGGACTGTACTATGGCTACACCTTC. It codes for CASSLGLYYGYTF.

This rearrangement joins TRBV9 to TRBJ2-1, with a tentative D call TRBD1 (6 bases). CDR3 length: 16 residues. Germline lookup yields CDR1 SGDLS and CDR2 YYNGEE. V gave up 0 bases and J gave up 3 bases, with 13 bases separating them. CDR3 amino acids: CASSVVGDMNYNEQFF. CDR3 nucleotides: TGTGCCAGCAGCGTAGTGGGGGACATGAACTACAATGAGCAGTTCTTC. Full variable domain (rest looked up from reference TRBV9 and TRBJ2-1): DSGVTQTPKHLITATGQRVTLRCSPRSGDLSVYWYQQSLDQGLQFLIQYYNGEERAKGNILERFSAQQFPDLHSELNLSSLELGDSALYFCASSVVGDMNYNEQFFGPGTRLTVL.